This T cell receptor beta chain was sequenced in a study of T cells in Graves' hyperthyroidism and ophthalmopathy. Study-level points and caveats: Most thyroid clonotypes that were expanded above 0.001 also turned up in blood. In simple terms, a model built on 13 V-J features told ophthalmopathy apart from stable hyperthyroidism.

It was 8.5 to 10 ml of fresh peripheral blood that supplied the PBMCs. Note on this clonotype: Its antigen is currently unknown.

The investigators amplified TCR beta CDR3 regions from RNA transcripts. A set of HTBI primers served as the primers for a first-round RT-PCR of the TCR CDR3. TCRdb analysed the multiplex PCR reads with MiXCR anew, one entry per CDR3 protein. The sample holds about 50,000 distinct CDR3 sequences; approximately 50% are singletons and the top ten take 9.5% to 15%. The clonotype was recovered from a woman aged 25 to 39 with Graves' ophthalmopathy. Input material: blood.

The CDR3 here is CSVVGTAGYTF. The CDR3 nucleotides read TGCAGCGTTGTCGGGACAGCTGGCTACACCTTC. The chain uses TRBV29-1 and TRBJ1-2; 7 bases line up with TRBD1. This CDR3 region has 11 residues. In germline, CDR1 is SQVTM, CDR2 ANQGSEA. Trimming cost V 4 bases and J 7 bases; bases outside gene matches: 3.